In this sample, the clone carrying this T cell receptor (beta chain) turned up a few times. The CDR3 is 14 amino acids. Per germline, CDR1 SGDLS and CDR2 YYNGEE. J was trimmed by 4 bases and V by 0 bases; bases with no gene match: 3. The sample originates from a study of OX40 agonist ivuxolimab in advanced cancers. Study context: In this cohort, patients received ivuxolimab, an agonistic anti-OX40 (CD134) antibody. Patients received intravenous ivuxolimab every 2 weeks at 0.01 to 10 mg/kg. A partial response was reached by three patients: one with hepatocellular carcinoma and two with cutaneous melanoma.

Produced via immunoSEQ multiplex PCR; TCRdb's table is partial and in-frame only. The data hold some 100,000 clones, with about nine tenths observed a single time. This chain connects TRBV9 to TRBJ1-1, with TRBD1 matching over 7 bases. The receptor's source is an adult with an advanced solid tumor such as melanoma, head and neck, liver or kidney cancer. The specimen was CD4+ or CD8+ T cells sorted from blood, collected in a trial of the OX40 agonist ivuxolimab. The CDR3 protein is CASSVGQGTTEAFF. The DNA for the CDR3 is TGTGCCAGCAGCGTAGGACAGGGAACCACTGAAGCTTTCTTT.